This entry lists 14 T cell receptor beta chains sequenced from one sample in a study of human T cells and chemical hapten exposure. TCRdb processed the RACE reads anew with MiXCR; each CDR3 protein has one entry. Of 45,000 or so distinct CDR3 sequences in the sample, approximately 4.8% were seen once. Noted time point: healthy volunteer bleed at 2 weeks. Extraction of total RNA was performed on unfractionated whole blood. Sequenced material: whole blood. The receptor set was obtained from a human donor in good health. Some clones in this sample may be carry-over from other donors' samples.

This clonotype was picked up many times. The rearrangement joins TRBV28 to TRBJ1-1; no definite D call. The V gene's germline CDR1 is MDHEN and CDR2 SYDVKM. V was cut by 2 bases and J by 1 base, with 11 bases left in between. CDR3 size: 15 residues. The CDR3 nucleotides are TGTGCCAGCAGTTTACTGGCTCTAGGGAACACTGAAGCTTTCTTT. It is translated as CASSLLALGNTEAFF.

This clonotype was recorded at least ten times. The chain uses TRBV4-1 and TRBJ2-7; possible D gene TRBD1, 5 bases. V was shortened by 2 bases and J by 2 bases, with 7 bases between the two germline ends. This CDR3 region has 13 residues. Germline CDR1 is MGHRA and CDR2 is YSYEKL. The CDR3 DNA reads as TGCGCCAGCAGCCAACGACAGACCTACGAGCAGTACTTC. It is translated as CASSQRQTYEQYF.

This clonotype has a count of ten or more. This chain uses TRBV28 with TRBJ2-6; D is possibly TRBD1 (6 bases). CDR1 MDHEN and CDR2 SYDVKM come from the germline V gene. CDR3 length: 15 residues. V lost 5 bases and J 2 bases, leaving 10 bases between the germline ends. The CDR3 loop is CASSHHRAGANVLTF. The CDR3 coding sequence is TGTGCCAGCAGTCACCACAGGGCTGGGGCCAACGTCCTGACTTTC. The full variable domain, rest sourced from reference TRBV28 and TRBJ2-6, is DVKVTQSSRYLVKRTGEKVFLECVQDMDHENMFWYRQDPGLGLRLIYFSYDVKMKEKGDIPEGYSVSREKKERFSLILESASTNQTSMYLCASSHHRAGANVLTFGAGSRLTVL.

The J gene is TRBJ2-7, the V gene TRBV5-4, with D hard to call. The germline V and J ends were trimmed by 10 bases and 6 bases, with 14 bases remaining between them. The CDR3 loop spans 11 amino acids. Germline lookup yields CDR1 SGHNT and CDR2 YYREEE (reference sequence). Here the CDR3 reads CAHGVPSEQYF. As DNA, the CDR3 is TGTGCCCATGGGGTCCCCAGCGAGCAGTACTTC.

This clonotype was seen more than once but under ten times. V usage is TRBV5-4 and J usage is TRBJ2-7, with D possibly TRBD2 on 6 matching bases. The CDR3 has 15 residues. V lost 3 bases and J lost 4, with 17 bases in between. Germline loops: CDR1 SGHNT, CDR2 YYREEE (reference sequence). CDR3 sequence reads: CASSSGTAPHYEQYF. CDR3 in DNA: TGTGCCAGCAGCTCCGGGACTGCTCCCCATTACGAGCAGTACTTC.

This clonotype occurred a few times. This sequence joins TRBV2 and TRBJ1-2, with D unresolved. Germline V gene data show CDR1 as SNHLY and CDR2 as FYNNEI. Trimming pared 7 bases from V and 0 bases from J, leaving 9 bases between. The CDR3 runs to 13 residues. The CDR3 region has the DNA TGTGCCAGCAATGCGGCCGCTAACTATGGCTACACCTTC. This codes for CASNAAANYGYTF.

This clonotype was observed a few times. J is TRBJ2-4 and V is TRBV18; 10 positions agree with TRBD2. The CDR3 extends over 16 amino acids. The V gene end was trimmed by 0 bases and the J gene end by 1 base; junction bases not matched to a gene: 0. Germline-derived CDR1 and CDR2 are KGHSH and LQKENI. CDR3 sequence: CASSPPSGRAKNIQYF. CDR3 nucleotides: TGTGCCAGCTCACCACCTAGCGGGAGGGCCAAAAACATTCAGTACTTC. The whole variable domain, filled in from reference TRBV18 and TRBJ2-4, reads NAGVMQNPRHLVRRRGQEARLRCSPMKGHSHVYWYRQLPEEGLKFMVYLQKENIIDESGMPKERFSAEFPKEGPSILRIQQVVRGDSAAYFCASSPPSGRAKNIQYFGAGTRLSVL.

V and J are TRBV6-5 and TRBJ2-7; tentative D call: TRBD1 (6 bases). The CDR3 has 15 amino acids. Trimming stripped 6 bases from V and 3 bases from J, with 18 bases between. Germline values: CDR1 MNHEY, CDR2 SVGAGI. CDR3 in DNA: TGTGCCAGCAGCTTAACCGGGACAATTAACTACGAGCAGTACTTC. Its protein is CASSLTGTINYEQYF.

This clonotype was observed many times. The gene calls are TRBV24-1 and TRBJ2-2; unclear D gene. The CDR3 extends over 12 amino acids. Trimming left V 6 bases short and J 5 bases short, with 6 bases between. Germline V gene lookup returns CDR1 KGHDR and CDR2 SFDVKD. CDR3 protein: CATSSLTGELFF. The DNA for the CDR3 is TGTGCCACCAGTTCCCTTACCGGGGAGCTGTTTTTT.

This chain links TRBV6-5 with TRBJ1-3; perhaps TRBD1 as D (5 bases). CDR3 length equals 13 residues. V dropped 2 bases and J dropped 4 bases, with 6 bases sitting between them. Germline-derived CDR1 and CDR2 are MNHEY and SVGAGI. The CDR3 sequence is CASSYRGGNTIYF. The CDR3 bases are TGTGCCAGCAGTTACCGGGGCGGAAACACCATATATTTT.

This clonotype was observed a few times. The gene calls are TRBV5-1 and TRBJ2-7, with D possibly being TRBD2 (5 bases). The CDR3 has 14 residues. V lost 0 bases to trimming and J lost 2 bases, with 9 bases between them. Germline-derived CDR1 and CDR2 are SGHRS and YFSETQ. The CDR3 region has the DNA TGCGCCAGCAGCTTGGTTGCGGGTCCCTACGAGCAGTACTTC. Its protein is CASSLVAGPYEQYF.

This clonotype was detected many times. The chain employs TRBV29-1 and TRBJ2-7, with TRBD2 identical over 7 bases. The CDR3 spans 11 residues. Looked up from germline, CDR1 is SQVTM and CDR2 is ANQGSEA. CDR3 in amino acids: CIISGGDEQYF. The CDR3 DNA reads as TGCATCATTTCGGGGGGTGACGAGCAGTACTTC.

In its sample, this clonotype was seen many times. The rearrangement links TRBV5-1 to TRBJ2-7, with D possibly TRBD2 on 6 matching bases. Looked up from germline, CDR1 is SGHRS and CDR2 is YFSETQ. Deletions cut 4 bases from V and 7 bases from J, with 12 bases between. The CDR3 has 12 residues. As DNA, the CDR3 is TGCGCCAGCAGCGGAGGGGCGGGGGAGCAGTACTTC. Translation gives CASSGGAGEQYF.

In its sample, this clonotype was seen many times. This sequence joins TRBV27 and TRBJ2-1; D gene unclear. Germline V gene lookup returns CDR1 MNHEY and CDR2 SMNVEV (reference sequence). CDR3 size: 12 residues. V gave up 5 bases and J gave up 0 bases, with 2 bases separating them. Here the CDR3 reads CASSASYNEQFF. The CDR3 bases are TGTGCCAGCAGTGCCTCCTACAATGAGCAGTTCTTC.